This T cell receptor beta chain was obtained from a study of blood T cell repertoires in COVID-19. Some clones are missing from TCRdb's copy, which holds only in-frame ones; the method was immunoSEQ multiplex PCR. The table records 270,000 or so clones, 84% of them present only once. The CDR3 covers 16 residues. CDR1 SGHTA and CDR2 FQGNSA come from the germline V gene. Trimming at V came to 4 bases and at J to 3 bases, leaving 9 bases not matched to a gene. Only a few counts were recorded for this clone. This clonotype was sampled from a human donor in a cohort sampled during active COVID-19. The sequenced material came from peripheral blood. The V gene is TRBV7-2, the J gene TRBJ1-2, with 9 bases fitting TRBD1. In nucleotides, the CDR3 is TGTGCCAGCAGCTCAAGGGGGACAGGGATAGACTATGGCTACACCTTC. It encodes CASSSRGTGIDYGYTF.